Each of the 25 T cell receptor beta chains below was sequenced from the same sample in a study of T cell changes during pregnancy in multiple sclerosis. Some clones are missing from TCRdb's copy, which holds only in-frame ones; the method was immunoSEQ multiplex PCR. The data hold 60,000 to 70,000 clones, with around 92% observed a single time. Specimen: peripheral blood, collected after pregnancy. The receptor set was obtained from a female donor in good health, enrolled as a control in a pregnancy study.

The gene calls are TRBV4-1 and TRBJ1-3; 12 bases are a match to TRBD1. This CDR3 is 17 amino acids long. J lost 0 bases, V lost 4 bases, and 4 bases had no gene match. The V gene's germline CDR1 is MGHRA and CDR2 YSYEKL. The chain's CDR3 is CASSPGTGGFSGNTIYF. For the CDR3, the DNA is TGCGCCAGCAGCCCTGGGACAGGGGGCTTCTCTGGAAACACCATATATTTT.

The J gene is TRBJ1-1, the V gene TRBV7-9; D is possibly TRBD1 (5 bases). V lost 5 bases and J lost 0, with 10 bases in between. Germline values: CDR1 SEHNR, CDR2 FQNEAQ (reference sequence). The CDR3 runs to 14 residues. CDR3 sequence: CASSGRVLNTEAFF. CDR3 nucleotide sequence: TGTGCCAGCAGCGGCAGGGTCCTGAACACTGAAGCTTTCTTT.

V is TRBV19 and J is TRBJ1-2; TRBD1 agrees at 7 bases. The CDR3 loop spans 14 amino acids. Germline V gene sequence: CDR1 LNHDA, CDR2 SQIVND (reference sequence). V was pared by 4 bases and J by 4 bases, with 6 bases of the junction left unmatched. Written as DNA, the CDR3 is TGTGCCAGTAGTAACCGGGACAGCTCCTATGGCTACACCTTC. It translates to CASSNRDSSYGYTF.

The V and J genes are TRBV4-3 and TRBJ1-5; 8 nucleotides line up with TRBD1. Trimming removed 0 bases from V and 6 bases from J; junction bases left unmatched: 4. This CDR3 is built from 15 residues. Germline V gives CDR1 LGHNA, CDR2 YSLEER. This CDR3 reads CASSQDRTGSQPQHF. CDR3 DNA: TGCGCCAGCAGCCAAGACCGGACAGGGAGTCAGCCCCAGCATTTT.

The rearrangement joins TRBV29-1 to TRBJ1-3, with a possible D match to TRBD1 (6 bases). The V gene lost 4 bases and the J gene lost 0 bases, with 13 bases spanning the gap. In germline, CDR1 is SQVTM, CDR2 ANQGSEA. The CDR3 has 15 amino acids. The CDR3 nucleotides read TGCAGCGTTGCCGGGGACAAGAGCTCTGGAAACACCATATATTTT. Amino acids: CSVAGDKSSGNTIYF.

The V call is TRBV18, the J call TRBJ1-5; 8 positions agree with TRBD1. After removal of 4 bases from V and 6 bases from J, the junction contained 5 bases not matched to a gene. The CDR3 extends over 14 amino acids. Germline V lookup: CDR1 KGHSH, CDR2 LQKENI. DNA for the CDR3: TGTGCCAGCTCACAAGGACAGGGAAGTCAGCCCCAGCATTTT. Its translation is CASSQGQGSQPQHF.

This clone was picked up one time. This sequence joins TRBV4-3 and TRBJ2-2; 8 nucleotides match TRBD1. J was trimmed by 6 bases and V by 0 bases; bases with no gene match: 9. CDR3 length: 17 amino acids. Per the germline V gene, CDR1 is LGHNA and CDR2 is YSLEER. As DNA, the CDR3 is TGCGCCAGCAGCCAAGATGGAACGGGACAGGTGGCCGGGGAGCTGTTTTTT. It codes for CASSQDGTGQVAGELFF.

The CDR3: CAWSVSGGNNSPLHF. The CDR3 coding sequence is TGTGCCTGGAGTGTTAGTGGCGGGAATAATTCACCCCTCCACTTT. The rearrangement links TRBV30 to TRBJ1-6; D remains ambiguous. The germline V and J ends were trimmed by 0 bases and 5 bases, with 11 bases remaining between them. Germline CDR1 is GTSNPN and CDR2 is SVGIG (reference sequence). The CDR3 is 15 residues long. Full variable domain (missing parts from reference TRBV30 and TRBJ1-6): SQTIHQWPATLVQPVGSPLSLECTVEGTSNPNLYWYRQAAGRGLQLLFYSVGIGQISSEVPQNLSASRPQDRQFILSSKKLLLSDSGFYLCAWSVSGGNNSPLHFGNGTRLTVT.

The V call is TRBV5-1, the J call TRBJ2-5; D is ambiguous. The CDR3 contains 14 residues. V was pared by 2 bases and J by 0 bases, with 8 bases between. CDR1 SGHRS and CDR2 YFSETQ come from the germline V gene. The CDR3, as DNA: TGCGCCAGCAGCTTAGGAACAGACCAAGAGACCCAGTACTTC. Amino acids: CASSLGTDQETQYF.

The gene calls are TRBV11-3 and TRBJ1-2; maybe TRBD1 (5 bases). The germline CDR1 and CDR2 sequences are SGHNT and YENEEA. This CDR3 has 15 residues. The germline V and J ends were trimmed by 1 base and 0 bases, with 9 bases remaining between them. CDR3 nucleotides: TGTGCCAGCAGCTTAGGAACAGGAGCTAACTATGGCTACACCTTC. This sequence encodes CASSLGTGANYGYTF.

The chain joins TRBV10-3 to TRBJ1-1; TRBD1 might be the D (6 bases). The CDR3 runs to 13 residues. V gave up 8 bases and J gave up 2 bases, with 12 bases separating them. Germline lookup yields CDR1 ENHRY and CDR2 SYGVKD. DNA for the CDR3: TGTGCCATCGGGGGGGCAGATAACACTGAAGCTTTCTTT. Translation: CAIGGADNTEAFF.

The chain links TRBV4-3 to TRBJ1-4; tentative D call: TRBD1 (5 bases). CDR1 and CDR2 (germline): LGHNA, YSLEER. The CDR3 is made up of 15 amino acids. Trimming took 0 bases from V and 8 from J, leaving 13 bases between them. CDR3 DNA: TGCGCCAGCAGCCAAGAGGTCCAGGGTGGGGAAAAACTGTTTTTT. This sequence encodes CASSQEVQGGEKLFF.

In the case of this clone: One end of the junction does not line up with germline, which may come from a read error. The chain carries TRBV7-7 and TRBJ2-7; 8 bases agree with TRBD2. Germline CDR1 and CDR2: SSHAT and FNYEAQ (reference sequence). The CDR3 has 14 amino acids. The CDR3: CASSLDDGGVEQYF. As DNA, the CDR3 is TGTGCTAGCAGCTTAGACGACGGGGGGGTCGAGCAGTACTTC.

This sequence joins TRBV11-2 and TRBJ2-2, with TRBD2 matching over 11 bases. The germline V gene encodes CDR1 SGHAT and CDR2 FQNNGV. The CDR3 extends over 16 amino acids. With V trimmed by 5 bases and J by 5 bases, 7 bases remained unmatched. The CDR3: CASSIAGGPKTGELFF. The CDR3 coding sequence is TGTGCCAGCAGCATAGCGGGGGGGCCCAAGACCGGGGAGCTGTTTTTT. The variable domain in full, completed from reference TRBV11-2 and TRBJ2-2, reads EAGVAQSPRYKIIEKRQSVAFWCNPISGHATLYWYQQILGQGPKLLIQFQNNGVVDDSQLPKDRFSAERLKGVDSTLKIQPAKLEDSAVYLCASSIAGGPKTGELFFGEGSRLTVL.

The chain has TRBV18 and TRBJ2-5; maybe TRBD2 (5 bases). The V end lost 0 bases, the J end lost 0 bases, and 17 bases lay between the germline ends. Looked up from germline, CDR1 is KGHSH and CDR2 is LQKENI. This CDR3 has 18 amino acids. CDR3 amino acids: CASSPPAGIQTYQETQYF. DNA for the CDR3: TGTGCCAGCTCACCACCGGCGGGCATCCAAACCTACCAAGAGACCCAGTACTTC.

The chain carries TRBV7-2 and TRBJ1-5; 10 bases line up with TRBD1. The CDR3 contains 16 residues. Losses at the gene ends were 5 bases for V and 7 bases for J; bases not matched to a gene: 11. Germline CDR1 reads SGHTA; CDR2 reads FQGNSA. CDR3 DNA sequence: TGTGCCAGCAGCCGATACTTGACAGGGGGCGACCAGCCCCAGCATTTT. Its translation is CASSRYLTGGDQPQHF.

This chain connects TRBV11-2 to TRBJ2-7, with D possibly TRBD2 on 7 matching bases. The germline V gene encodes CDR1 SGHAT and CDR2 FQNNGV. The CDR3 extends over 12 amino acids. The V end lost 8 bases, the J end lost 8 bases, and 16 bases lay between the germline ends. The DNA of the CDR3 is TGTGCCAGCCGGGGGGCGGCTTGGCAGCAGTACTTC. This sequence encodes CASRGAAWQQYF.

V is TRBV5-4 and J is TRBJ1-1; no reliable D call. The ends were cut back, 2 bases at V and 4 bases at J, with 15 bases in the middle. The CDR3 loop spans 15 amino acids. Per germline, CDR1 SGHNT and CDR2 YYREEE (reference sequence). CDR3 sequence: CASSFISGIRTEAFF. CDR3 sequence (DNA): TGTGCCAGCAGCTTTATATCAGGAATCCGCACTGAAGCTTTCTTT.

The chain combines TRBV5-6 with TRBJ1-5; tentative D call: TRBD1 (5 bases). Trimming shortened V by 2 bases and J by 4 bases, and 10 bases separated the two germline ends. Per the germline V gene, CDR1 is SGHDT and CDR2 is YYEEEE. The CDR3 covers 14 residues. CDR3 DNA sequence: TGTGCCAGCAGCTTCGGCAGGGTAAATCAGCCCCAGCATTTT. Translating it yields CASSFGRVNQPQHF.

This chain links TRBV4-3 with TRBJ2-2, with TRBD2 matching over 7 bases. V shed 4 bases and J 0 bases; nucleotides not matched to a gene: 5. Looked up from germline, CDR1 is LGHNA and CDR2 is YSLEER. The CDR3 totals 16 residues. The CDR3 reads CASSPRGVTNTGELFF. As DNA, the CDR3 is TGCGCCAGCAGCCCCCGGGGGGTGACGAACACCGGGGAGCTGTTTTTT.

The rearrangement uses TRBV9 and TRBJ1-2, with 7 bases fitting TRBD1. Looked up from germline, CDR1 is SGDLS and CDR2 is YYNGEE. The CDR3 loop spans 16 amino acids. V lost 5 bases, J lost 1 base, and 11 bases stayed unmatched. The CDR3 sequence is CASSPGTALSNYGYTF. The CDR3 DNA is TGTGCCAGCAGTCCCGGGACAGCACTAAGTAACTATGGCTACACCTTC.

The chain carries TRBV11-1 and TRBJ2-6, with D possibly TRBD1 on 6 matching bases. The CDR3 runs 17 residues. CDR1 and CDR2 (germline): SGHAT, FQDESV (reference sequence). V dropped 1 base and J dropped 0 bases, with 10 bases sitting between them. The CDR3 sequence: CASSLGTALSGANVLTF. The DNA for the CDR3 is TGTGCCAGCAGCTTAGGGACAGCCCTCTCTGGGGCCAACGTCCTGACTTTC.

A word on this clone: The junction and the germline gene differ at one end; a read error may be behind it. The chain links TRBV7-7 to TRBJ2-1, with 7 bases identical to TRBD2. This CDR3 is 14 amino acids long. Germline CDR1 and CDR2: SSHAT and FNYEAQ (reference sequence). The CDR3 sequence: CASSRTRDGNEQFF. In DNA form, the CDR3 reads TGTGCTAGCAGCCGGACTAGGGATGGGAATGAGCAGTTCTTC.

The DNA of the CDR3 is TGTGCCAGCAGCCGACAGCTTGCCTCCTATAATTCACCCCTCCACTTT. Amino acid sequence: CASSRQLASYNSPLHF. The chain uses TRBV7-9 and TRBJ1-6; a possible D gene is TRBD1 (5 bases). Germline V gene lookup returns CDR1 SEHNR and CDR2 FQNEAQ (reference sequence). The CDR3 extends over 16 amino acids. Trimming pared 5 bases from V and 0 bases from J, leaving 11 bases between.

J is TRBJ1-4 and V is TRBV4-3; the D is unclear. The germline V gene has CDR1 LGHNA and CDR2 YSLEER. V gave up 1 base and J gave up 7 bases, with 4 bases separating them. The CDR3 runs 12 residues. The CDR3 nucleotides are TGCGCCAGCAGCCAAGCGGGTGAAAAACTGTTTTTT. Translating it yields CASSQAGEKLFF.